This T cell receptor (beta chain) was retrieved from a study of T cell repertoires in cytomegalovirus infection. Study details: Public TCR beta signatures were indicative of both CMV infection and a matching HLA type. Study-wide points: The study found HLA-C-restricted CMV-specific TCR beta clonotypes dominating the ex vivo response. Cumulated frequencies of public TCR beta families served to identify carriers of CMV plus the relevant HLA.

From the reads, TCRdb called clonotypes with MiXCR, one entry per CDR3 protein. The sample holds some 110,000 distinct CDR3 sequences, over 9.5% seen once. This CDR3 is built from 14 residues. The germline gives CDR1 LNHDA, CDR2 SQIVND (reference sequence). Trimming took 4 bases from V and 6 from J, leaving 12 bases between them. This clonotype was counted many times. Antigen unknown. V and J are TRBV19 and TRBJ1-4, with no clear D. This clonotype originated in a human donor in good health (CMV status not recorded). Some clones in this sample may be carry-over from other donors' samples. Specimen: PBMCs, sequenced either directly or after in vitro stimulation (not recorded which). The CDR3 sequence: CASSTEANDEKLFF. The DNA for the CDR3 is TGTGCCAGTAGTACGGAAGCAAACGATGAAAAACTGTTTTTT.